This TCR beta chain was observed in a study of blood T cells in healthy people across ages. The study drew donors from healthy Caucasian individuals in Russia aged about 6 to 95. Germline-derived CDR1 and CDR2 are DFQATT and SNEGSKA (reference sequence). The CDR3 is 20 amino acids. Then a second PCR, running roughly 7 to 11 cycles, was carried out with a sample-barcoded 5' primer and a J-beta primer mix. Via MiXCR, TCRdb re-called the 5' RACE reads, giving one row per CDR3 protein. Found here are some 370,000 distinct CDR3 sequences, about 55% of them singletons; the top ten hold around 50%. This clonotype has at least ten counts. This may come from a read error, since a much larger clone is one base off.

This sequence was found in a man aged 55 to 70 in good health. The sequenced sample consisted of blood. The V call is TRBV20-1, the J call TRBJ2-1; 9 bases map to TRBD2. The J call is in doubt because the DNA end fits TRBJ2-7 better. The CDR3: CSARDPSGRLTGSSYNEQYF. The CDR3, as DNA: TGCAGTGCTAGAGATCCAAGCGGGAGGTTAACTGGGAGCTCCTACAATGAGCAGTACTTC.